Below, 29 T cell receptor beta chains from the same sample are listed, as sequenced in a study of Graves' ophthalmopathy and Graves' hyperthyroidism. Amplification of TCR beta CDR3 regions used RNA transcripts. HTBI primers primed a first-round RT-PCR, and a second-round multiplex PCR followed. A single record per CDR3 protein comes from TCRdb applying MiXCR to the multiplex PCR reads. The table has approximately 160,000 distinct CDR3 sequences, 39% seen once; the top ten hold approximately 8.9%. Sequenced material: peripheral blood. The source of these receptors is a man aged 30 to 39 with Graves' ophthalmopathy.

This sequence joins TRBV6-1 and TRBJ2-2; unclear D gene. The CDR3 has 17 amino acids. The V and J ends lost 7 bases and 2 bases respectively, with 20 bases between them. Germline assignment: CDR1 MNHNS and CDR2 SASEGT. The CDR3, as DNA: TGTGCCAGCAACCCCCAGAAGGTCCGACTTAACACCGGGGAGCTGTTTTTT. This encodes CASNPQKVRLNTGELFF.

The table lists this clonotype with many counts. This chain connects TRBV6-2 or TRBV6-3 to TRBJ2-6, with D hard to call. The CDR3 length is 14 residues. The germline CDR1 and CDR2 sequences are MNHEY and SVGEGT. V was clipped by 6 bases and J by 0 bases, with 6 bases between them. This CDR3 reads CASSRASGANVLTF. CDR3 bases: TGTGCCAGCAGCCGTGCCTCTGGGGCCAACGTCCTGACTTTC.

This chain's CDR3 is CSADGEAKTQYF. As DNA, the CDR3 is TGCAGTGCGGACGGGGAGGCAAAGACCCAGTACTTC. The V and J genes are TRBV20-1 and TRBJ2-5; possible D gene TRBD2, 6 bases. The CDR3 spans 12 residues. CDR1 and CDR2 from the germline V gene are DFQATT and SNEGSKA (reference sequence). Deletions cut 6 bases from V and 6 bases from J, with 14 bases between.

The rearrangement uses TRBV28 and TRBJ2-5; D is unclear. From germline, CDR1 is MDHEN and CDR2 SYDVKM. The CDR3 loop spans 14 amino acids. V gave up 5 bases and J gave up 1 base, with 11 bases separating them. CDR3 bases: TGTGCCAGCAGTACCGGACGAAGCCAAGAGACCCAGTACTTC. This translates into CASSTGRSQETQYF.

The chain joins TRBV30 to TRBJ2-7; the D gene is possibly TRBD2 (6 bases). The CDR3 covers 12 residues. The germline gives CDR1 GTSNPN, CDR2 SVGIG (reference sequence). V was cut by 0 bases and J by 3 bases, with 6 bases left in between. CDR3 coding DNA: TGTGCCTGGAGTGTAGCGGGCTACGAGCAGTACTTC. This gives the protein CAWSVAGYEQYF.

The rearrangement uses TRBV12-3 or TRBV12-4 and TRBJ1-2; D unclear. The CDR3 runs to 12 residues. Trimming cost V 3 bases and J 6 bases, with 8 bases left between them. Written as DNA, the CDR3 is TGTGCCAGCAGTTTTTCCGCTGATGGCTACACCTTC. Its protein is CASSFSADGYTF.

The chain recombines TRBV12-3 or TRBV12-4 with TRBJ2-6; D not certain. CDR3 length: 15 residues. Trimming stripped 2 bases from V and 2 bases from J, with 7 bases between. As DNA, the CDR3 is TGTGCCAGCAGTTTAAACTCCGCTGGGGCCAACGTCCTGACTTTC. The encoded protein is CASSLNSAGANVLTF.

V and J are TRBV28 and TRBJ2-7, with 10 bases matching TRBD2. With V trimmed by 5 bases and J by 7 bases, 8 bases remained unmatched. The germline V gene has CDR1 MDHEN and CDR2 SYDVKM. This CDR3 is 14 amino acids long. CDR3 nucleotides: TGTGCCAGCAGTAATCCATCACTAGCGGGGGAGCAGTACTTC. It yields the protein CASSNPSLAGEQYF.

This clonotype appeared many times. This chain joins TRBV24-1 and TRBJ1-1; no firm D call. The CDR3 totals 14 residues. From germline, CDR1 is KGHDR and CDR2 SFDVKD. V was clipped by 4 bases and J by 3 bases, with 11 bases between them. CDR3 protein: CATSEPGRDTEAFF. CDR3 DNA sequence: TGTGCCACCAGTGAACCAGGACGCGACACTGAAGCTTTCTTT.

The chain combines TRBV15 with TRBJ1-2; no clear D gene. Per the germline V gene, CDR1 is LNHNV and CDR2 is YYDKDF (reference sequence). V lost 1 base, J lost 9 bases, and 12 bases lay in between. This CDR3 is built from 13 residues. The CDR3 loop is CATSRGREASYTF. CDR3 nucleotides: TGTGCCACCAGCAGAGGTAGGGAGGCAAGCTACACCTTC. Based on the CDR3 plus reference TRBV15 and TRBJ1-2, the full variable domain is DAMVIQNPRYQVTQFGKPVTLSCSQTLNHNVMYWYQQKSSQAPKLLFHYYDKDFNNEADTPDNFQSRRPNTSFCFLDIRSPGLGDTAMYLCATSRGREASYTFGSGTRLTVV.

This clonotype was found a few times. The J gene is TRBJ2-5, the V gene TRBV11-3; D gene unclear. Germline values: CDR1 SGHNT, CDR2 YENEEA. The CDR3 sequence is 12 residues long. Trimming removed 5 bases at V and 5 bases at J, with 9 bases between. This CDR3 is CASSQVRETQYF. The CDR3 DNA follows: TGTGCCAGCAGCCAGGTGCGGGAGACCCAGTACTTC.

The V and J genes are TRBV11-2 and TRBJ2-5; 12 positions match TRBD2. V dropped 3 bases and J dropped 5; count of bases not matched to a gene: 4. Germline V lookup: CDR1 SGHAT, CDR2 FQNNGV. The CDR3 sequence is 15 residues long. Here the CDR3 reads CASSLGLAGRETQYF. CDR3 coding DNA: TGTGCCAGCAGCTTGGGACTAGCGGGTCGTGAGACCCAGTACTTC. The variable domain in full, completed from reference TRBV11-2 and TRBJ2-5, reads EAGVAQSPRYKIIEKRQSVAFWCNPISGHATLYWYQQILGQGPKLLIQFQNNGVVDDSQLPKDRFSAERLKGVDSTLKIQPAKLEDSAVYLCASSLGLAGRETQYFGPGTRLLVL.

This clonotype was counted many times. V gene TRBV19 combines with J gene TRBJ2-6; D remains ambiguous. The length of the CDR3 is 15 residues. From germline, CDR1 is LNHDA and CDR2 SQIVND (reference sequence). V was shortened by 6 bases and J by 0 bases, with 9 bases between the two germline ends. The CDR3 region has the DNA TGTGCCAGTAGGGTACCATTCTCTGGGGCCAACGTCCTGACTTTC. This sequence encodes CASRVPFSGANVLTF. The variable domain in full, with the rest retrieved from reference TRBV19 and TRBJ2-6, is DGGITQSPKYLFRKEGQNVTLSCEQNLNHDAMYWYRQDPGQGLRLIYYSQIVNDFQKGDIAEGYSVSREKKESFPLTVTSAQKNPTAFYLCASRVPFSGANVLTFGAGSRLTVL.

The V gene is TRBV14, the J gene TRBJ1-1; D might be TRBD1 (6 bases). This CDR3 has 14 residues. V shed 4 bases and J shed 1 base, with 10 bases lying between them. CDR1 and CDR2 (germline): SGHDN, FVKESK. The CDR3 DNA reads as TGTGCCAGCAGCCGTGGACAGTCGAACACTGAAGCTTTCTTT. It is translated as CASSRGQSNTEAFF.

The sample holds many counts of this clonotype. The chain uses TRBV6-5 and TRBJ2-7, with 7 bases identical to TRBD1. Trimming at V came to 4 bases and at J to 4 bases, leaving 10 bases not matched to a gene. Germline assignment: CDR1 MNHEY and CDR2 SVGAGI. The CDR3 totals 15 residues. The CDR3 bases are TGTGCCAGCAGTTCATTCCGGGACAGAAGATACGAGCAGTACTTC. Its translation: CASSSFRDRRYEQYF.

The genes are TRBV12-3 or TRBV12-4 and TRBJ1-6; D possibly corresponds to TRBD1 (5 bases). Trimming removed 1 base from V and 9 bases from J, with 10 bases in between. This CDR3 comprises 14 residues. The CDR3 DNA sequence: TGTGCCAGCAGTTTAGGGGGCGGTAGTTCACCCCTCCACTTT. Translating gives CASSLGGGSSPLHF.

This clonotype was observed a handful of times. This rearrangement joins TRBV30 to TRBJ1-1, with a possible D match to TRBD1 (5 bases). Trimming pared 3 bases from V and 1 base from J, leaving 18 bases between. Per the germline V gene, CDR1 is GTSNPN and CDR2 is SVGIG (reference sequence). This CDR3 region has 16 residues. CDR3 coding DNA: TGTGCCTGGAGCCGCGATCCCGGGGCTAGGAACACTGAAGCTTTCTTT. Translated, it gives CAWSRDPGARNTEAFF.

This clonotype was counted ten times or more. V and J are TRBV11-2 and TRBJ2-7; D is uncertain. The CDR3 totals 16 residues. The germline gives CDR1 SGHAT, CDR2 FQNNGV. Between the trimmed V and J ends, which lost 5 bases and 3 bases, there was a span of 20 bases. CDR3 region: CASSPGIWGEDYEQYF. CDR3 DNA: TGTGCCAGCAGCCCGGGTATATGGGGTGAGGACTACGAGCAGTACTTC.

This clonotype showed up many times. V usage is TRBV12-3 or TRBV12-4 and J usage is TRBJ1-2; D gene uncertain. Trimming cost V 1 base and J 4 bases, with 10 bases left between them. This CDR3 has 14 amino acids. The CDR3 spells CASSLVWKGYGYTF. The CDR3 bases are TGTGCCAGCAGTTTAGTGTGGAAGGGCTATGGCTACACCTTC.

The genes are TRBV19 and TRBJ2-7; no clear D. CDR1 is LNHDA, CDR2 SQIVND, per germline (reference sequence). This CDR3 region has 13 residues. Deletions cut 0 bases from V and 2 bases from J, with 5 bases between. The CDR3 DNA sequence: TGTGCCAGTAGTATAGAGGTTGCCTACGAGCAGTACTTC. This codes for CASSIEVAYEQYF.

The J gene is TRBJ2-7, the V gene TRBV30, with 7 nucleotides matching TRBD2. Germline CDR1 is GTSNPN and CDR2 is SVGIG (reference sequence). J was trimmed by 6 bases and V by 3 bases; bases with no gene match: 11. The CDR3 is 14 residues long. CDR3 in amino acids: CAWSWGGSSVEQYF. DNA for the CDR3: TGTGCCTGGAGCTGGGGCGGGAGCTCAGTCGAGCAGTACTTC. Supplemented by reference TRBV30 and TRBJ2-7, the full variable domain reads SQTIHQWPATLVQPVGSPLSLECTVEGTSNPNLYWYRQAAGRGLQLLFYSVGIGQISSEVPQNLSASRPQDRQFILSSKKLLLSDSGFYLCAWSWGGSSVEQYFGPGTRLTVT.

V gene TRBV12-3 or TRBV12-4 combines with J gene TRBJ1-2; TRBD1 might be the D (5 bases). Trimming left V 6 bases short and J 8 bases short, with 16 bases between. This CDR3 is built from 13 residues. The CDR3 sequence: CASSSMTEQGYTF. The CDR3 region has the DNA TGTGCCAGCAGCTCCATGACAGAGCAAGGCTACACCTTC.

Ten or more counts support this clonotype. J is TRBJ2-5 and V is TRBV12-3 or TRBV12-4; D is undetermined. The V and J ends lost 5 bases and 7 bases respectively, with 14 bases between them. This CDR3 has 13 residues. Here the CDR3 DNA reads TGTGCCAGCAGTCAGAGAAGGGTGGGGACCCAGTACTTC. Residues: CASSQRRVGTQYF.

This clonotype was detected ten times or more. This rearrangement joins TRBV6-2 or TRBV6-3 to TRBJ1-1, with a tentative D call TRBD1 (5 bases). The ends were cut back, 2 bases at V and 6 bases at J, with 22 bases in the middle. The CDR3 runs to 17 residues. Per germline, CDR1 MNHEY and CDR2 SVGEGT. The CDR3 reads CASSYVPRDALRAEAFF. The CDR3 coding sequence is TGTGCCAGCAGTTACGTCCCCCGGGACGCCCTCCGCGCTGAAGCTTTCTTT.

This clonotype was found many times. The chain links TRBV6-5 to TRBJ2-7; the match to TRBD1 covers 9 bases. The junction had 2 bases not matched to a gene; V was cut back by 2 bases and J by 3 bases. Germline lookup yields CDR1 MNHEY and CDR2 SVGAGI. The length of the CDR3 is 14 residues. The CDR3 reads CASSYQDRGYEQYF. As DNA, the CDR3 is TGTGCCAGCAGTTACCAGGACAGGGGCTACGAGCAGTACTTC.

This clonotype was seen at least ten times. Since a much larger clone is just one base distant, this may be a read error. This chain links TRBV6-5 with TRBJ1-1; 8 bases agree with TRBD1. This CDR3 contains 15 residues. The germline gives CDR1 MNHEY, CDR2 SVGAGI. The CDR3 loop reads CVSSQQGGINTEAFF. In nucleotides, the CDR3 is TGTGTCAGCAGTCAACAGGGGGGAATTAACACTGAAGCTTTCTTT.

This chain joins TRBV7-8 and TRBJ2-7; TRBD1 matches at 7 bases. V lost 7 bases and J lost 6; bases outside the gene matches: 6. This CDR3 has 12 amino acids. The germline gives CDR1 SGHVS, CDR2 FQNEAQ. The DNA for the CDR3 is TGTGCCAGCAAGAGTGGACAGGTCGAGCAGTACTTC. The encoded protein is CASKSGQVEQYF.

This clonotype has at least ten counts. J is TRBJ1-1 and V is TRBV5-1; weak D call: TRBD1 (5 bases). Trimming left V 0 bases short and J 11 bases short, with 17 bases between. Per the germline V gene, CDR1 is SGHRS and CDR2 is YFSETQ. This CDR3 has 14 amino acids. This chain's CDR3 is CASSLVRAGHWAFF. The CDR3 DNA reads TGCGCCAGCAGCTTGGTTCGGGCCGGACATTGGGCTTTCTTT.

The genes are TRBV6-5 and TRBJ2-7; 8 positions agree with TRBD2. There are 15 residues in the CDR3. Germline V gene lookup returns CDR1 MNHEY and CDR2 SVGAGI. V was pared by 4 bases and J by 2 bases, with 7 bases of the junction left unmatched. CDR3 loop: CASSFNRAGAYEQYF. DNA of the CDR3: TGTGCCAGCAGTTTTAACCGAGCGGGGGCCTACGAGCAGTACTTC.